The 24 T cell receptor beta chains below come from one sample, sequenced in a study of beta chain features in type 1 diabetes (dated by TCRdb to 2016 to 2019). Library prep was done by the immunoSEQ multiplex PCR assay. The High Capacity cDNA Reverse Transcription Kit was used to reverse transcribe all of the isolated RNA, meaning that expressed TCRB transcripts were what got sequenced. Drawn from immuneACCESS, this table holds only the in-frame rearrangements with V and J called that TCRdb kept. Clones are partly lost; checked studies trace under half to an unresolved V gene and leave the rest unexplained. This sample is represented by about 320,000 clones; 11% to 15% of them were singletons. The ten most abundant clones make up 6.7% of the sample. Sequenced input: central memory CD4+ T cells from blood. The receptors derive from a man aged 25-45 years in good health.

This sequence joins TRBV5-1 and TRBJ2-2, with 8 positions matching TRBD1. This CDR3 is built from 14 residues. The V gene end was trimmed by 3 bases and the J gene end by 7 bases; junction bases not matched to a gene: 5. CDR1 and CDR2 (germline): SGHRS, YFSETQ. CDR3 loop: CASSYQGAGGELFF. CDR3 nucleotides: TGCGCCAGCAGCTACCAGGGGGCCGGCGGGGAGCTGTTTTTT. Supplemented by reference TRBV5-1 and TRBJ2-2, the full variable domain reads KAGVTQTPRYLIKTRGQQVTLSCSPISGHRSVSWYQQTPGQGLQFLFEYFSETQRNKGNFPGRFSGRQFSNSRSEMNVSTLELGDSALYLCASSYQGAGGELFFGEGSRLTVL.

This clone was seen at least ten times. The J gene is TRBJ2-3, the V gene TRBV10-3; 7 bases align to TRBD1. Germline V CDR1 and CDR2: ENHRY, SYGVKD. V was pared by 5 bases and J by 6 bases, with 8 bases of the junction left unmatched. The CDR3 has 14 residues. The CDR3 nucleotides are TGTGCCATCAGTTATACAGGGGCGCCGGATACGCAGTATTTT. Translated: CAISYTGAPDTQYF.

This clone has at least ten counts. The rearrangement links TRBV2 to TRBJ2-1; D is perhaps TRBD1 (6 bases). The CDR3 is 12 amino acids. In germline, CDR1 is SNHLY, CDR2 FYNNEI. V was cut by 5 bases and J by 8 bases, with 10 bases left in between. CDR3 DNA: TGTGCCAGCAGTTCGGACAGCGATGAGCAGTTCTTC. Amino acids: CASSSDSDEQFF.

The chain combines TRBV6-5 with TRBJ1-2, with 7 positions matching TRBD1. This CDR3 has 12 amino acids. Trimming removed 2 bases from V and 13 bases from J; junction bases left unmatched: 7. The germline gives CDR1 MNHEY, CDR2 SVGAGI. This CDR3 reads CASSYTGQDSTF. In DNA form, the CDR3 reads TGTGCCAGCAGTTACACCGGACAGGATAGCACCTTC.

The chain couples TRBV11-2 to TRBJ2-1; weak D call: TRBD1 (7 bases). Germline lookup yields CDR1 SGHAT and CDR2 FQNNGV. The CDR3 consists of 15 residues. Trimming removed 5 bases from V and 6 bases from J, with 17 bases in between. CDR3 loop: CASSPPGGRLNEQFF. The CDR3 bases are TGTGCCAGCAGCCCTCCAGGGGGGCGGCTCAATGAGCAGTTCTTC.

This clone was seen only a few times. The CDR3 DNA reads as TGTGCCAGCAGTGAAAGAGGACAGGGAGCTCAAATCACCGGCTACACCTTC. It yields the protein CASSERGQGAQITGYTF. The chain couples TRBV2 to TRBJ1-2; 8 nucleotides match TRBD1. V shed 2 bases, J shed 8 bases, and the junction held 16 bases outside the gene matches. The CDR3 has 17 amino acids. Germline lookup yields CDR1 SNHLY and CDR2 FYNNEI.

This clone has a count of ten or more. The chain links TRBV6-5 to TRBJ2-1; TRBD2 agrees at 9 bases. Per germline, CDR1 MNHEY and CDR2 SVGAGI. The CDR3 is made up of 15 amino acids. Unmatched junction bases numbered 12, after V lost 5 bases and J lost 10 bases. The CDR3 DNA reads TGTGCCAGCAGTACATTAGCGGGGGCAGTGGGAGAGCAGTTCTTC. Translating gives CASSTLAGAVGEQFF.

The rearrangement links TRBV7-8 to TRBJ2-7; D gene uncertain. V dropped 3 bases and J dropped 4 bases, with 10 bases sitting between them. From germline, CDR1 is SGHVS and CDR2 FQNEAQ. The CDR3 is made up of 13 amino acids. The chain's CDR3 is CASSFGEKYEQYV. CDR3 sequence (DNA): TGTGCCAGCAGCTTCGGAGAAAAATACGAGCAGTACGTC.

The chain is built from TRBV5-6 and TRBJ2-3, with 12 nucleotides matching TRBD2. The V and J ends lost 3 bases and 7 bases, in that order; junction bases with no gene match: 9. This CDR3 has 16 residues. The germline V gene has CDR1 SGHDT and CDR2 YYEEEE. CDR3 sequence: CASSSSSGGALNTQYF. The CDR3 DNA reads as TGTGCCAGCAGCTCATCTAGCGGGGGGGCCTTAAATACGCAGTATTTT.

This clone was seen a handful of times. The chain uses TRBV5-1 and TRBJ1-5, with D hard to call. Germline V lookup: CDR1 SGHRS, CDR2 YFSETQ. Trimming left V 0 bases short and J 3 bases short, with 10 bases between. This CDR3 has 15 amino acids. The CDR3 DNA sequence: TGCGCCAGCAGCTTGGCCGGGAGTTTCAATCAGCCCCAGCATTTT. It encodes CASSLAGSFNQPQHF. Drawing the rest from reference TRBV5-1 and TRBJ1-5, the complete variable domain is KAGVTQTPRYLIKTRGQQVTLSCSPISGHRSVSWYQQTPGQGLQFLFEYFSETQRNKGNFPGRFSGRQFSNSRSEMNVSTLELGDSALYLCASSLAGSFNQPQHFGDGTRLSIL.

CDR3 in DNA: TGTGCCAGCAGCCAATCGGGGCAGGGGCACTATGGCTACACCTTC. This translates into CASSQSGQGHYGYTF. The rearrangement joins TRBV16 to TRBJ1-2, with D tentatively TRBD1 (6 bases). Trimming pared 0 bases from V and 3 bases from J, leaving 11 bases between. This CDR3 region has 15 residues. Germline V lookup: CDR1 KGHSY, CDR2 FQNENV.

CDR3 loop: CASSNTNTDTQYF. In DNA, the CDR3 is TGTGCCAGCAGTAACACTAACACAGATACGCAGTATTTT. The J gene is TRBJ2-3, the V gene TRBV9; no firm D call. The V end was cut by 5 bases, the J end by 2 bases, with 9 bases between. CDR3 length: 13 amino acids. Germline V gene lookup returns CDR1 SGDLS and CDR2 YYNGEE.

Only a few counts were recorded for this clone. The chain uses TRBV4-3 and TRBJ1-4, with D tentatively TRBD1 (6 bases). The germline CDR1 and CDR2 sequences are LGHNA and YSLEER. The CDR3 spans 16 residues. The V end was cut by 0 bases, the J end by 6 bases, with 14 bases between. CDR3 amino acids: CASSQDGGQRYEKLFF. The CDR3 region has the DNA TGCGCCAGCAGCCAAGACGGAGGACAGCGGTATGAAAAACTGTTTTTT.

The CDR3 DNA is TGTGCCAGCAGAGACTCAGGGGCGGGGGCCTCCTACGAGCAGTACTTC. Its protein is CASRDSGAGASYEQYF. The gene calls are TRBV2 and TRBJ2-5, with D perhaps matching TRBD2 (7 bases). The end of the DNA aligns better with TRBJ2-7, so the J call may be wrong. The CDR3 is 16 residues long. From germline, CDR1 is SNHLY and CDR2 FYNNEI.

This clone was seen repeatedly, ten times or more. The chain couples TRBV6-6 to TRBJ2-3, with D hard to call. The CDR3 spans 13 residues. V was clipped by 4 bases and J by 9 bases, with 14 bases between them. Germline CDR1 is MNHNY and CDR2 is SVGAGI (reference sequence). The CDR3 spells CASSSDRSGTQYF. For the CDR3, the DNA is TGTGCCAGCAGTTCCGACCGCTCAGGAACGCAGTATTTT.

This sequence joins TRBV7-2 and TRBJ2-7; D is undetermined. The CDR3 length is 15 residues. Trimming removed 6 bases at V and 4 bases at J, with 19 bases between. Per the germline V gene, CDR1 is SGHTA and CDR2 is FQGNSA. CDR3 loop: CASSPARGNLYEQYF. The CDR3 DNA reads TGTGCCAGCAGTCCAGCGCGTGGGAACCTTTACGAGCAGTACTTC. Full variable domain (rest looked up from reference TRBV7-2 and TRBJ2-7): GAGVSQSPSNKVTEKGKDVELRCDPISGHTALYWYRQSLGQGLEFLIYFQGNSAPDKSGLPSDRFSAERTGGSVSTLTIQRTQQEDSAVYLCASSPARGNLYEQYFGPGTRLTVT.

With regard to this clone: An end of the junction does not agree with germline; a read error may underlie this. This chain uses TRBV2 with TRBJ2-5; D is possibly TRBD1 or TRBD2 (6 bases each). The CDR3 spans 15 residues. In germline, CDR1 is SNHLY, CDR2 FYNNEI. CDR3 region: CASSEGGHPIETQYF. CDR3 in DNA: TGTGCCAGCAGCGAAGGGGGGCATCCTATAGAGACCCAGTACTTC.

This clone was counted a few times. This chain connects TRBV7-8 to TRBJ1-2, with D uncertain. The germline CDR1 and CDR2 sequences are SGHVS and FQNEAQ. V lost 2 bases and J 4 bases, leaving 11 bases between the germline ends. The CDR3 spans 14 residues. The CDR3 protein is CASSLRQRAYGYTF. The DNA for the CDR3 is TGTGCCAGCAGCTTACGACAACGGGCCTATGGCTACACCTTC.

This clone appeared a few times. The chain is built from TRBV30 and TRBJ1-1, with 11 bases lining up with TRBD1. The CDR3 consists of 15 residues. V gave up 3 bases and J gave up 1 base; unmatched junction bases: 4. Per the germline V gene, CDR1 is GTSNPN and CDR2 is SVGIG (reference sequence). DNA for the CDR3: TGTGCCTGGAGGTGGGACAGGGGGGGGAACACTGAAGCTTTCTTT. Amino acid sequence: CAWRWDRGGNTEAFF.

The chain's CDR3 is CASSLDSGGNTEAFF. The CDR3 nucleotides read TGTGCCAGCAGCTTAGATTCAGGCGGGAACACTGAAGCTTTCTTT. The chain links TRBV7-2 to TRBJ1-1, with D unresolved. The CDR3 length is 15 residues. The V gene's germline CDR1 is SGHTA and CDR2 FQGNSA. Deletions cut 1 base from V and 1 base from J, with 10 bases between.

The CDR3 sequence is CASKRRGSTDTQYF. The DNA for the CDR3 is TGTGCCAGTAAGAGGCGGGGGAGCACAGATACGCAGTATTTT. The chain recombines TRBV19 with TRBJ2-3; 7 bases map to TRBD2. CDR1 LNHDA and CDR2 SQIVND come from the germline V gene (reference sequence). This CDR3 is 14 amino acids long. Unmatched junction bases numbered 4, after V lost 7 bases and J lost 0 bases.

The V and J genes are TRBV5-1 and TRBJ1-1; D is ambiguous. V dropped 1 base and J dropped 3 bases, with 7 bases sitting between them. The CDR3 extends over 13 amino acids. CDR1 is SGHRS and CDR2 is YFSETQ in the germline V gene. The CDR3 protein is CASSLTGYTEAFF. The CDR3 DNA is TGCGCCAGCAGCTTGACCGGGTACACTGAAGCTTTCTTT.

This clone has more than one count but fewer than ten. The gene calls are TRBV4-2 and TRBJ2-1, with 11 bases lining up with TRBD2. CDR1 and CDR2 (germline): LGHNA, YNFKEQ. The J segment lost 3 bases and the V segment lost 1 base, leaving 5 bases of the junction unmatched. CDR3 length: 17 residues. The CDR3 sequence: CASSQGVGTSGYNEQFF. CDR3 bases: TGTGCCAGCAGCCAAGGAGTGGGGACTAGCGGCTACAATGAGCAGTTCTTC.

The rearrangement joins TRBV11-2 to TRBJ2-1; D remains ambiguous. The CDR3 is 11 residues long. Trimming pared 2 bases from V and 9 bases from J, leaving 5 bases between. CDR1 is SGHAT, CDR2 FQNNGV, per germline. Here the CDR3 reads CASSLSIEQFF. CDR3 DNA: TGTGCCAGCAGCTTATCGATTGAGCAGTTCTTC.